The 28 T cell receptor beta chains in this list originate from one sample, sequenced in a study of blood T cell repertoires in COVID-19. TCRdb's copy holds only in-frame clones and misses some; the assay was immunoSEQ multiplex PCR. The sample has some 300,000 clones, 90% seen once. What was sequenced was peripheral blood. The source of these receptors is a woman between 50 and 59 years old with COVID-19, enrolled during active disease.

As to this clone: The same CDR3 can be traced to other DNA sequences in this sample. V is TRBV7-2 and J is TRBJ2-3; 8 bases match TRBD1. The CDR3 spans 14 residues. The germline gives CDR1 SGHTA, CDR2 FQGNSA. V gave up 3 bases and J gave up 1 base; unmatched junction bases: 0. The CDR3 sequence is CASSLGQGTDTQYF. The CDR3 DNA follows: TGTGCCAGCAGCTTGGGACAGGGCACAGATACGCAGTATTTT.

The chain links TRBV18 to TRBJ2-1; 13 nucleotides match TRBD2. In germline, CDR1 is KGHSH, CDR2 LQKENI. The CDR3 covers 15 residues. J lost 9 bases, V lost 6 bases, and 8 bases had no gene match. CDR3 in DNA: TGTGCCAGCTCCTCATGGACTAGCGGGAGTCGTGAGCAGTTCTTC. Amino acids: CASSSWTSGSREQFF.

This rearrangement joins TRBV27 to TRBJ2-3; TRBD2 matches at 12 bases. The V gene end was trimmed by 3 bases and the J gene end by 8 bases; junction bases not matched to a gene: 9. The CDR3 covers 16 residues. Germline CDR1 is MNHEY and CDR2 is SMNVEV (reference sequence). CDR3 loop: CASSLRTSGASGTQYF. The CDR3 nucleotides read TGTGCCAGCAGTTTGCGGACTAGCGGGGCCTCGGGTACGCAGTATTTT.

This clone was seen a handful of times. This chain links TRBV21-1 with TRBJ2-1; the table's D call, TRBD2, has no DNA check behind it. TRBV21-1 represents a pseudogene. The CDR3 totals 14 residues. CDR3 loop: CASSTALAVNEQFF. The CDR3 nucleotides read TGTGCCAGCAGCACCGCACTAGCGGTGAATGAGCAGTTCTTC.

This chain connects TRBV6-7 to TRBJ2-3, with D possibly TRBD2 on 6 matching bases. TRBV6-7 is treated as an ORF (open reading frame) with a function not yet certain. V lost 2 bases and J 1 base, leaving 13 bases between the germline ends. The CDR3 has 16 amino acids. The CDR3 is CASSYGDGGGTDTQYF. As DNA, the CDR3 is TGTGCCAGCAGTTACGGAGATGGAGGGGGCACAGATACGCAGTATTTT.

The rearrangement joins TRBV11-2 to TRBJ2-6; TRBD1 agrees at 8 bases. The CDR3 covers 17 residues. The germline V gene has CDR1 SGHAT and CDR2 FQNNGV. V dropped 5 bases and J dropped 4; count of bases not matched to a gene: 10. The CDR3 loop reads CASSPRTGMSGANVLTF. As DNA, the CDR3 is TGTGCCAGCAGCCCCCGGACAGGGATGTCCGGGGCCAACGTCCTGACTTTC.

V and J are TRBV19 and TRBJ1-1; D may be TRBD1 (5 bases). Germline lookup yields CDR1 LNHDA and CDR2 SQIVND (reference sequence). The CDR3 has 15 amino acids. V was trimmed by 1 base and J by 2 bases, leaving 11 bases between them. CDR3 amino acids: CASSIVRGLNTEAFF. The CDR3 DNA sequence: TGTGCCAGTAGTATAGTAAGGGGATTAAACACTGAAGCTTTCTTT.

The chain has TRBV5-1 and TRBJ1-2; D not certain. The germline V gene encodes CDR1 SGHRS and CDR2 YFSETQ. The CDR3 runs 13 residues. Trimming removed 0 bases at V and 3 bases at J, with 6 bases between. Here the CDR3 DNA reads TGCGCCAGCAGCTTGGAACAATACTATGGCTACACCTTC. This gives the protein CASSLEQYYGYTF.

The DNA of the CDR3 is TGTGCCAGCTCCTCAAGGAGTGGAGGGGGCAAGTACGAGCAGTACTTC. Translated, it gives CASSSRSGGGKYEQYF. This sequence joins TRBV27 and TRBJ2-7; weak D call: TRBD1 (7 bases). The V end lost 8 bases, the J end lost 4 bases, and 24 bases lay between the germline ends. CDR1 and CDR2 (germline): MNHEY, SMNVEV (reference sequence). The CDR3 is 16 amino acids.

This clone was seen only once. CDR3 nucleotide sequence: TGTGCCACCAGCAGAGACTCAGGTTGGGCCAATCAGCCCCAGCATTTT. Its protein is CATSRDSGWANQPQHF. The V call is TRBV15, the J call TRBJ1-5; D uncertain. The CDR3 loop spans 16 amino acids. The germline V and J ends were trimmed by 0 bases and 3 bases, with 12 bases remaining between them. Germline V gene sequence: CDR1 LNHNV, CDR2 YYDKDF (reference sequence).

CDR3 protein: CASSLGLAATYEQYF. In nucleotides, the CDR3 is TGCGCCAGCAGCTTAGGACTAGCGGCAACCTACGAGCAGTACTTC. The chain couples TRBV5-1 to TRBJ2-7; TRBD2 aligns across 10 bases. This CDR3 region has 15 residues. Germline trimming cut 2 bases from V and 2 bases from J; bases unmatched to any gene: 4. The germline V gene encodes CDR1 SGHRS and CDR2 YFSETQ.

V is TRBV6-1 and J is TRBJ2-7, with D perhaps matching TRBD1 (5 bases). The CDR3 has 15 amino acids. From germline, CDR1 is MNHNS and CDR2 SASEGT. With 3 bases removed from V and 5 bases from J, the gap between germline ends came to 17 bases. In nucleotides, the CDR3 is TGTGCCAGCAGTGAGGGTCACAGGAGTTCCGACGAGCAGTACTTC. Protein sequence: CASSEGHRSSDEQYF.

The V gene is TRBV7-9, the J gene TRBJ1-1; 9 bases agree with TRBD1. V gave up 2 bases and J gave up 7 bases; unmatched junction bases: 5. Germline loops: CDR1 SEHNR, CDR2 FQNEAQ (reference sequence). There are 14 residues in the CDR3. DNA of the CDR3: TGTGCCAGCAGCTTACTGGGACAGGGCGTTGAAGCTTTCTTT. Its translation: CASSLLGQGVEAFF.

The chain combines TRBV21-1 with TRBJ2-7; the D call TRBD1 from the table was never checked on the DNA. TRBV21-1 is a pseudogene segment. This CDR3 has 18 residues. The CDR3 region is CASSSQTGQGEPSYEQYF. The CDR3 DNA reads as TGTGCCAGCAGCTCACAGACGGGACAGGGGGAACCATCCTACGAGCAGTACTTC.

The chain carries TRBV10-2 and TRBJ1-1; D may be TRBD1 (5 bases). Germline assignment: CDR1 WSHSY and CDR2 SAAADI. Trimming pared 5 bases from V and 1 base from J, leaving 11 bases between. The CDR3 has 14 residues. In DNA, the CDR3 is TGCGCCAGCAGTTTCCAGGGCCAGAACACTGAAGCTTTCTTT. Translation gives CASSFQGQNTEAFF.

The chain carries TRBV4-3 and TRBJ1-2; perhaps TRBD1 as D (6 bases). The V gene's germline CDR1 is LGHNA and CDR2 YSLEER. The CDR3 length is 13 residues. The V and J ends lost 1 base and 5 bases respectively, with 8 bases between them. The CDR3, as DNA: TGCGCCAGCAGCCAAGCACAGGGATATGGCTACACCTTC. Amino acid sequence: CASSQAQGYGYTF.

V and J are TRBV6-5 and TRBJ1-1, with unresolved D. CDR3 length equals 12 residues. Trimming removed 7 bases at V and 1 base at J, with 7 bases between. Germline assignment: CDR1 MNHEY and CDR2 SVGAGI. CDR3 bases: TGTGCCAGCATACGGGGGAACACTGAAGCTTTCTTT. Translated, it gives CASIRGNTEAFF.

This chain's CDR3 is CASSHPSRGAQAGKETEAFF. The CDR3 DNA is TGTGCCAGCAGCCACCCCTCACGGGGGGCGCAGGCAGGTAAAGAAACTGAAGCTTTCTTT. The chain is built from TRBV4-2 and TRBJ1-1, with D possibly matching TRBD1 (6 bases). Trimming took off 3 bases at V and 5 bases at J, with 31 bases between the two ends. CDR1 LGHNA and CDR2 YNFKEQ come from the germline V gene. The CDR3 spans 20 residues.

The CDR3 bases are TGTGCCAGCAGTATGCCCCGGGACAGACGGAATCAGCCCCAGCATTTT. It translates to CASSMPRDRRNQPQHF. The chain recombines TRBV6-2 or TRBV6-3 with TRBJ1-5; TRBD1 matches 7 bases. Per germline, CDR1 MNHEY and CDR2 SVGEGT. After removal of 5 bases from V and 4 bases from J, the junction contained 11 bases not matched to a gene. This CDR3 is 16 amino acids long.

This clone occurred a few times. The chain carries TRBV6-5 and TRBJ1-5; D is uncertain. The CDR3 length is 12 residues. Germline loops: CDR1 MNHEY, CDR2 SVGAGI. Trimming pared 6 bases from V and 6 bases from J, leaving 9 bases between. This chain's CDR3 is CASRQTGQPQHF. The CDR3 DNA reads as TGTGCCAGCAGACAAACGGGTCAGCCCCAGCATTTT.

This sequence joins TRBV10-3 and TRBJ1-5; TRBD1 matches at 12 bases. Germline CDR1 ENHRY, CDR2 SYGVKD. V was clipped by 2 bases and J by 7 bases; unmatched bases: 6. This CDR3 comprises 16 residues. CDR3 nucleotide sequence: TGTGCCATCAGTGAGGGGGGGACAGGGGGCGGCCAGCCCCAGCATTTT. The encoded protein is CAISEGGTGGGQPQHF.

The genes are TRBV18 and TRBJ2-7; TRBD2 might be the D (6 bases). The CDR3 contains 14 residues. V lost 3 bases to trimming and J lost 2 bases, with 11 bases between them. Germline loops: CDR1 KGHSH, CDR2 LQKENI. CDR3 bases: TGTGCCAGCTCACCGGGCCCGGGGGCCTACGAGCAGTACTTC. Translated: CASSPGPGAYEQYF.

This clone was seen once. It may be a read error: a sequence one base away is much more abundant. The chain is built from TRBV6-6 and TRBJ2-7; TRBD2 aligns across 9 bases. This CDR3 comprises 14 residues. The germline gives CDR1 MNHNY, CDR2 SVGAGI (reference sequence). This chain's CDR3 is CASSYGTSSNEQYF. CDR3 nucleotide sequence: TGTGCCAGCAGTTACGGGACTAGCTCCAACGAGCAGTACTTC.

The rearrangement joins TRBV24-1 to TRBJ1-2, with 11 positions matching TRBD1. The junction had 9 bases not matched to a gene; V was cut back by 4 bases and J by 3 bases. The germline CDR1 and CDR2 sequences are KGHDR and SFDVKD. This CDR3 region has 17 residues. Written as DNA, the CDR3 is TGTGCCACCAGTGAGGCCCGGGACAGGGGGGGTCACTATGGCTACACCTTC. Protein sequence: CATSEARDRGGHYGYTF.

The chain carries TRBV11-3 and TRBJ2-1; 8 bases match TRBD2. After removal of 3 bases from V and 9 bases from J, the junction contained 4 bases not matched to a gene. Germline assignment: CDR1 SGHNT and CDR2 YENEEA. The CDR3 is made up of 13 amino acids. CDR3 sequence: CASSLRGEGEQFF. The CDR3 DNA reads TGTGCCAGCAGCTTGCGGGGGGAAGGTGAGCAGTTCTTC.

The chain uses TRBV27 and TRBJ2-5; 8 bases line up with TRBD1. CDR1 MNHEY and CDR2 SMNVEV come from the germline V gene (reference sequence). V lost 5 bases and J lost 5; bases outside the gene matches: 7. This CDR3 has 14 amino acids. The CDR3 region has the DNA TGTGCCAGCAGTACGCAGGGGGCGGCGGAGACCCAGTACTTC. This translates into CASSTQGAAETQYF.

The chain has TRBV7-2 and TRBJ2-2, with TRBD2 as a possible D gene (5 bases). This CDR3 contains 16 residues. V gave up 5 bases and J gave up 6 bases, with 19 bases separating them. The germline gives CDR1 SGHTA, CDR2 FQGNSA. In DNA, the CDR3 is TGTGCCAGCAGCCCATACCCGGGATTGACGGCCGGGGAGCTGTTTTTT. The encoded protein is CASSPYPGLTAGELFF.

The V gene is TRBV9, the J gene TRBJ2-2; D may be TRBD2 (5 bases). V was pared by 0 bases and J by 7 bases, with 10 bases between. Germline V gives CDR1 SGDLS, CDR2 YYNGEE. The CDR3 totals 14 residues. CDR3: CASSVAGLVGELFF. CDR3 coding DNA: TGTGCCAGCAGCGTAGCCGGACTGGTCGGGGAGCTGTTTTTT.